Below are 28 T cell receptor beta chains sequenced from a single sample in a study of cytomegalovirus exposure and HLA in healthy donors. Vbeta (60) and Jbeta (13) primers were used in the PCR. The assay was immunoSEQ multiplex PCR, and TCRdb's table has in-frame clones only and misses some. Of about 87,000 clones listed, roughly three quarters are singletons. Sequencing input: PBMCs. These receptors were obtained from a woman in her 40s in good health and CMV-seronegative.

This clone was seen only a few times. The chain is built from TRBV5-1 and TRBJ1-5; 8 bases map to TRBD1. Germline V gene data show CDR1 as SGHRS and CDR2 as YFSETQ. This CDR3 spans 15 amino acids. With V trimmed by 7 bases and J by 1 base, 7 bases remained unmatched. CDR3 nucleotides: TGCGCCAGCCGCAGGGGGCTCGAGAGCAATCAGCCCCAGCATTTT. Translated: CASRRGLESNQPQHF. Drawing the rest from reference TRBV5-1 and TRBJ1-5, the complete variable domain is KAGVTQTPRYLIKTRGQQVTLSCSPISGHRSVSWYQQTPGQGLQFLFEYFSETQRNKGNFPGRFSGRQFSNSRSEMNVSTLELGDSALYLCASRRGLESNQPQHFGDGTRLSIL.

The rearrangement links TRBV21-1 to TRBJ2-7; the table's D call, TRBD2, has no DNA check behind it. TRBV21-1 is assigned pseudogene status. There are 14 residues in the CDR3. The CDR3 is CASSKLVDSYEQYF. Written as DNA, the CDR3 is TGTGCCAGCAGCAAACTAGTGGACTCCTACGAGCAGTACTTC.

DNA of the CDR3: TGCGCCAGCAGCTTGGATGGACAGCCACCCTATGAAGCTTTCTTT. It translates to CASSLDGQPPYEAFF. This chain connects TRBV5-1 to TRBJ1-1; the D gene is possibly TRBD1 (6 bases). V lost 0 bases to trimming and J lost 7 bases, with 16 bases between them. The CDR3 loop spans 15 amino acids. Germline-derived CDR1 and CDR2 are SGHRS and YFSETQ.

The rearrangement uses TRBV15 and TRBJ2-5, with 11 bases lining up with TRBD2. V lost 6 bases to trimming and J lost 1 base; unmatched junction nucleotides: 4. The CDR3 consists of 15 residues. CDR1 is LNHNV and CDR2 is YYDKDF in the germline V gene (reference sequence). CDR3 residues: CATRRLAGPQETQYF. The CDR3 region has the DNA TGTGCCACCAGGAGACTAGCGGGGCCCCAAGAGACCCAGTACTTC. The whole variable domain, remainder taken from reference TRBV15 and TRBJ2-5, is DAMVIQNPRYQVTQFGKPVTLSCSQTLNHNVMYWYQQKSSQAPKLLFHYYDKDFNNEADTPDNFQSRRPNTSFCFLDIRSPGLGDTAMYLCATRRLAGPQETQYFGPGTRLLVL.

About this clone: One end of the junction is discordant with germline, which a read error may explain. V usage is TRBV7-9 and J usage is TRBJ2-7; the match to TRBD1 covers 7 bases. CDR3 length: 12 residues. Germline lookup yields CDR1 SEHNR and CDR2 FQNEAQ (reference sequence). CDR3 region: CSSSLQGNEQYF. As DNA, the CDR3 is TGTTCCAGCAGTCTACAGGGGAACGAGCAGTACTTC.

The rearrangement uses TRBV4-1 and TRBJ2-1; 7 nucleotides align to TRBD2. In germline, CDR1 is MGHRA, CDR2 YSYEKL. The CDR3 is 16 amino acids. V was clipped by 8 bases and J by 4 bases; unmatched bases: 14. CDR3 protein: CASGGRGEISYNEQFF. CDR3 nucleotides: TGCGCCAGCGGGGGACGGGGGGAGATTTCGTACAATGAGCAGTTCTTC.

The rearrangement links TRBV5-1 to TRBJ2-7; 7 bases match TRBD2. CDR3 length equals 15 residues. Germline V gives CDR1 SGHRS, CDR2 YFSETQ. V gave up 0 bases and J gave up 2 bases; unmatched junction bases: 5. CDR3 bases: TGCGCCAGCAGCTTGGTCTCCGGGGGGACCTACGAGCAGTACTTC. Residues: CASSLVSGGTYEQYF.

The chain carries TRBV29-1 and TRBJ2-7, with D possibly TRBD1 on 6 matching bases. V was clipped by 1 base and J by 4 bases, with 11 bases between them. This CDR3 contains 13 residues. Germline loops: CDR1 SQVTM, CDR2 ANQGSEA. The CDR3: CSVEGTEAYEQYF. The DNA of the CDR3 is TGCAGCGTTGAAGGGACAGAAGCTTACGAGCAGTACTTC.

This clone was seen only once. This chain links TRBV18 with TRBJ2-7; D unclear. Germline CDR1 is KGHSH and CDR2 is LQKENI. There are 14 residues in the CDR3. Between the trimmed V and J ends, which lost 2 bases and 0 bases, there was a span of 8 bases. This CDR3 is CASSPGRASYEQYF. DNA of the CDR3: TGTGCCAGCTCACCAGGGCGAGCCTCCTACGAGCAGTACTTC.

V and J are TRBV29-1 and TRBJ1-1; 9 positions agree with TRBD1. The CDR3 runs to 12 residues. V lost 6 bases to trimming and J lost 4 bases; unmatched junction nucleotides: 3. From germline, CDR1 is SQVTM and CDR2 ANQGSEA. The CDR3 region is CSVWDRVTEAFF. CDR3 nucleotide sequence: TGCAGCGTCTGGGACAGGGTCACTGAAGCTTTCTTT.

This chain uses TRBV30 with TRBJ2-1; perhaps TRBD1 as D (6 bases). Per germline, CDR1 GTSNPN and CDR2 SVGIG (reference sequence). The CDR3 extends over 16 amino acids. V was shortened by 0 bases and J by 4 bases, with 16 bases between the two germline ends. CDR3: CAWSVTQGTRYNEQFF. DNA of the CDR3: TGTGCCTGGAGTGTAACCCAGGGGACCAGATACAATGAGCAGTTCTTC.

The genes are TRBV19 and TRBJ2-1, with D perhaps matching TRBD2 (6 bases). The CDR3 sequence is 14 residues long. The germline V gene has CDR1 LNHDA and CDR2 SQIVND (reference sequence). The ends were cut back, 6 bases at V and 6 bases at J, with 15 bases in the middle. The CDR3: CASSGSGEVNEQFF. CDR3 nucleotide sequence: TGTGCCAGTAGCGGATCGGGGGAGGTCAATGAGCAGTTCTTC. Looking up the rest from reference TRBV19 and TRBJ2-1 gives the full variable domain: DGGITQSPKYLFRKEGQNVTLSCEQNLNHDAMYWYRQDPGQGLRLIYYSQIVNDFQKGDIAEGYSVSREKKESFPLTVTSAQKNPTAFYLCASSGSGEVNEQFFGPGTRLTVL.

The J gene is TRBJ1-4, the V gene TRBV5-4, with 7 positions matching TRBD1. From germline, CDR1 is SGHNT and CDR2 YYREEE (reference sequence). The CDR3 contains 13 residues. CDR3 amino acids: CAGQRATNEKLFF. As DNA, the CDR3 is TGTGCGGGACAGCGAGCAACTAATGAAAAACTGTTTTTT.

V is TRBV28 and J is TRBJ1-5; D remains unclear. The length of the CDR3 is 12 residues. Germline V gene lookup returns CDR1 MDHEN and CDR2 SYDVKM. V lost 2 bases to trimming and J lost 6 bases, with 5 bases between them. The CDR3 DNA follows: TGTGCCAGCAGTTTAGTCCGTCAGCCCCAGCATTTT. This translates into CASSLVRQPQHF.

This chain's CDR3 is CASSIREGGGQPQHF. In DNA form, the CDR3 reads TGTGCCAGCAGCATCCGGGAGGGGGGAGGACAGCCCCAGCATTTT. V and J are TRBV7-6 and TRBJ1-5, with D maybe TRBD1 (6 bases). Germline V gene lookup returns CDR1 SGHVS and CDR2 FNYEAQ. The CDR3 runs 15 residues. Between the trimmed V and J ends, which lost 5 bases and 7 bases, there was a span of 18 bases.

V and J are TRBV18 and TRBJ1-1; 7 bases align to TRBD1. Losses at the gene ends were 3 bases for V and 1 base for J; bases not matched to a gene: 5. Germline assignment: CDR1 KGHSH and CDR2 LQKENI. CDR3 length equals 15 residues. The CDR3, as DNA: TGTGCCAGCTCACCTGGGACAGTGAAGAACACTGAAGCTTTCTTT. This gives the protein CASSPGTVKNTEAFF.

This clone was seen only once. The chain recombines TRBV7-2 with TRBJ2-7; possible D gene TRBD2, 6 bases. V dropped 0 bases and J dropped 2 bases, with 11 bases sitting between them. The germline V gene encodes CDR1 SGHTA and CDR2 FQGNSA. This CDR3 is 15 amino acids long. The CDR3 spells CASSLASGSPYEQYF. The CDR3 DNA follows: TGTGCCAGCAGCTTAGCTAGCGGTTCTCCCTACGAGCAGTACTTC.

Concerning this clone itself: One end of the junction varies from germline; a read error may be responsible. The chain couples TRBV7-9 to TRBJ1-6; the match to TRBD1 covers 7 bases. The length of the CDR3 is 18 residues. CDR1 and CDR2 (germline): SEHNR, FQNEAQ (reference sequence). CDR3 sequence (DNA): TGTGCCAGCAGCCCAGACAGGGCAGTAGGGTTTTATAATTCACCCCTCAACTTT. Residues: CASSPDRAVGFYNSPLNF.

The chain links TRBV4-2 to TRBJ2-3; TRBD2 agrees at 8 bases. J was trimmed by 0 bases and V by 0 bases; bases with no gene match: 5. This CDR3 is 17 amino acids long. The V gene's germline CDR1 is LGHNA and CDR2 YNFKEQ. The CDR3 reads CASSQERRGGSTDTQYF. As DNA, the CDR3 is TGTGCCAGCAGCCAAGAACGTCGGGGGGGGAGCACAGATACGCAGTATTTT.

The rearrangement uses TRBV7-9 and TRBJ1-2; the match to TRBD1 covers 11 bases. In germline, CDR1 is SEHNR, CDR2 FQNEAQ (reference sequence). V dropped 0 bases and J dropped 7; count of bases not matched to a gene: 4. The CDR3 is 15 amino acids. The CDR3 loop reads CASSLAGTGGIGYTF. The CDR3 DNA reads as TGTGCCAGCAGCTTAGCCGGGACAGGGGGAATTGGCTACACCTTC.

The chain uses TRBV15 and TRBJ2-2; no definite D call. The CDR3 spans 14 residues. The ends were cut back, 5 bases at V and 0 bases at J, with 7 bases in the middle. CDR1 is LNHNV, CDR2 YYDKDF, per germline (reference sequence). The CDR3 sequence is CATSPVPNTGELFF. DNA for the CDR3: TGTGCCACCAGCCCAGTCCCGAACACCGGGGAGCTGTTTTTT.

The CDR3 region has the DNA TGTGCCAGCACTCCACTAGGCCGGGCGTCAACAGATACGCAGTATTTT. It codes for CASTPLGRASTDTQYF. The rearrangement uses TRBV10-3 and TRBJ2-3; the D gene is possibly TRBD2 (5 bases). Trimming removed 10 bases at V and 3 bases at J, with 23 bases between. The CDR3 sequence is 16 residues long. The germline V gene has CDR1 ENHRY and CDR2 SYGVKD.

V is TRBV25-1 and J is TRBJ1-6; D may be TRBD1 (5 bases). The CDR3 is made up of 16 amino acids. The V end lost 5 bases, the J end lost 3 bases, and 14 bases lay between the germline ends. CDR1 MGHDK and CDR2 SYGVNS come from the germline V gene. The CDR3 is CASSKLGQGYNSPLHF. CDR3 DNA: TGTGCCAGCAGTAAATTGGGGCAGGGCTATAATTCACCCCTCCACTTT.

This clone was seen a handful of times. The rearrangement links TRBV20-1 to TRBJ1-1; TRBD1 agrees at 9 bases. V gave up 4 bases and J gave up 8 bases; unmatched junction bases: 2. The CDR3 extends over 11 amino acids. Germline V CDR1 and CDR2: DFQATT, SNEGSKA (reference sequence). The CDR3 sequence: CSATGTGEAFF. CDR3 nucleotide sequence: TGCAGTGCTACCGGGACAGGGGAAGCTTTCTTT.

CDR3 region: CASSFSGGADTQYF. The CDR3 region has the DNA TGTGCCAGCAGCTTCTCCGGGGGAGCAGATACGCAGTATTTT. The V and J genes are TRBV7-6 and TRBJ2-3; D may be TRBD2 (6 bases). The CDR3 extends over 14 amino acids. Trimming took 3 bases from V and 4 from J, leaving 11 bases between them. Germline values: CDR1 SGHVS, CDR2 FNYEAQ. The full variable domain, with the rest looked up from reference TRBV7-6 and TRBJ2-3, is GAGVSQSPRYKVTKRGQDVALRCDPISGHVSLYWYRQALGQGPEFLTYFNYEAQQDKSGLPNDRFSAERPEGSISTLTIQRTEQRDSAMYRCASSFSGGADTQYFGPGTRLTVL.

The chain combines TRBV10-3 with TRBJ1-2; D is possibly TRBD1 (5 bases). The V end was cut by 0 bases, the J end by 4 bases, with 12 bases between. CDR3 length: 15 residues. CDR1 and CDR2 (germline): ENHRY, SYGVKD. The DNA of the CDR3 is TGTGCCATCAGTGAGTCCACGGGGGTGGGCTATGGCTACACCTTC. Its translation: CAISESTGVGYGYTF.

The chain carries TRBV7-2 and TRBJ2-5; 9 bases align to TRBD2. The V and J ends lost 2 bases and 4 bases, in that order; junction bases with no gene match: 5. CDR3 length: 15 amino acids. Germline V gene data show CDR1 as SGHTA and CDR2 as FQGNSA. This CDR3 is CASSLRRGGRETQYF. Written as DNA, the CDR3 is TGTGCCAGCAGCTTACGGCGGGGGGGCCGAGAGACCCAGTACTTC. The variable domain in full, with the rest retrieved from reference TRBV7-2 and TRBJ2-5, is GAGVSQSPSNKVTEKGKDVELRCDPISGHTALYWYRQSLGQGLEFLIYFQGNSAPDKSGLPSDRFSAERTGGSVSTLTIQRTQQEDSAVYLCASSLRRGGRETQYFGPGTRLLVL.

The chain combines TRBV15 with TRBJ2-3, with 8 positions matching TRBD2. From germline, CDR1 is LNHNV and CDR2 YYDKDF (reference sequence). The J segment lost 5 bases and the V segment lost 6 bases, leaving 10 bases of the junction unmatched. The CDR3 is made up of 15 amino acids. CDR3 region: CATRAGRGGQDTQYF. CDR3 DNA: TGTGCCACCAGAGCAGGCCGGGGGGGTCAAGATACGCAGTATTTT.